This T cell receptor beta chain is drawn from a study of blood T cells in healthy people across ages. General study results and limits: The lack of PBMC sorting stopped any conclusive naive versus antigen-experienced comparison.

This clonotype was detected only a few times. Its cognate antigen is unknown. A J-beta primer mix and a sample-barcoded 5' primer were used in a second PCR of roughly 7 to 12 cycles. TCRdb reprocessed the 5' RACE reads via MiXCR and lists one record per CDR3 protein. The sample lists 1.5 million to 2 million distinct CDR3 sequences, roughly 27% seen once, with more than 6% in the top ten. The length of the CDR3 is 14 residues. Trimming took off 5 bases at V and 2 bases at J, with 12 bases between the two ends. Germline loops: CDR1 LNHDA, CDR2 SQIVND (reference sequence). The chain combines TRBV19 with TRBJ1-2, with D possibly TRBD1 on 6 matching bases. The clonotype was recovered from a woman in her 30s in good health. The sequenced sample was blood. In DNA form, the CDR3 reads TGTGCCAGTAGTCGGACAGCTAAGAACTATGGCTACACCTTC. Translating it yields CASSRTAKNYGYTF.